What follows is one T cell receptor (beta chain) and its context. The data were obtained in a study of blood T cell repertoires in COVID-19. Per the study methods: From reference gene primer amplification, estimates of nucleated cell counts were derived. The repertoire was sequenced with immunoSEQ multiplex PCR; TCRdb's copy has only in-frame clones and lacks some. V, J and clone size were drawn from that table, and D and trimming were deduced from the DNA. The top ten clones hold around 3.8% of a sample with 230,000 or so clones, roughly 88% of them seen once. Donors were grouped by their self-reported clinical history. CDR1 and CDR2 from the germline V gene are SGHTA and FQGNSA. V was clipped by 5 bases and J by 8 bases; unmatched bases: 12. The CDR3 has 16 amino acids.

This TCR was sampled from a woman aged 40 to 50 with acute COVID-19. This chain links TRBV7-2 with TRBJ1-5, with TRBD1 matching 10 bases. Input material: PBMCs or T cells enriched from blood (not recorded which). The CDR3 nucleotides read TGTGCCAGCAGCCTTTCGGGGACAGGGGCCCGCAAGCCCCAGCATTTT. Translating gives CASSLSGTGARKPQHF. The entire variable domain, with the rest obtained from reference TRBV7-2 and TRBJ1-5, is as follows: GAGVSQSPSNKVTEKGKDVELRCDPISGHTALYWYRQSLGQGLEFLIYFQGNSAPDKSGLPSDRFSAERTGGSVSTLTIQRTQQEDSAVYLCASSLSGTGARKPQHFGDGTRLSIL.